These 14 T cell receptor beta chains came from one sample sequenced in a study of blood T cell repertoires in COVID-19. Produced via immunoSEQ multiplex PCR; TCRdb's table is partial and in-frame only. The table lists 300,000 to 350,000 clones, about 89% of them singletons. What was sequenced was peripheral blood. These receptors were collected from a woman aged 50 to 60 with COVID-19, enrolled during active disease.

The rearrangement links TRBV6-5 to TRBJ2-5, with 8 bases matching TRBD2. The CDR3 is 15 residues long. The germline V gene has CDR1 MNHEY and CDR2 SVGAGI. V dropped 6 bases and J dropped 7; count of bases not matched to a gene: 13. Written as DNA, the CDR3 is TGTGCCAGCAGACGACCCGGACTAGCACCAGGGACCCAGTACTTC. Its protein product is CASRRPGLAPGTQYF.

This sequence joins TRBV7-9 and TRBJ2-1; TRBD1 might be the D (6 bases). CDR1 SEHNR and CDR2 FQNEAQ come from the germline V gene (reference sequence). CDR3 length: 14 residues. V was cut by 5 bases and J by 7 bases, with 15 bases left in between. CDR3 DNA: TGTGCCAGCAGCAGTAGACAGGATTTAAATGAGCAGTTCTTC. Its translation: CASSSRQDLNEQFF.

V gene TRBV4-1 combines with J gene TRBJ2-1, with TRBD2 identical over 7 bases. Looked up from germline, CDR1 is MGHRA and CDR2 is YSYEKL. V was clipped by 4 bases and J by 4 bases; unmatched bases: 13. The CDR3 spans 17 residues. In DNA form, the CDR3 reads TGCGCCAGCAGCCTCCGAGAAAGGGCTAGCGGATACAATGAGCAGTTCTTC. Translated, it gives CASSLRERASGYNEQFF.

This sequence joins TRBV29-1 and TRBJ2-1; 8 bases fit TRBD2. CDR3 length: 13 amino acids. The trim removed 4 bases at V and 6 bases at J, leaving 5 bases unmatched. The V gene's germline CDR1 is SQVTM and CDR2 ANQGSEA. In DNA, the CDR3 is TGCAGCGTTGGAAGCGGGAGCGGCAATGAGCAGTTCTTC. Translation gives CSVGSGSGNEQFF.

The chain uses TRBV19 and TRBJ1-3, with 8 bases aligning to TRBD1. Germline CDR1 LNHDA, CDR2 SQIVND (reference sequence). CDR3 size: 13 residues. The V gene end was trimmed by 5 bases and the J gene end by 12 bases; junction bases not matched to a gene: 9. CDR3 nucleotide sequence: TGTGCCAGTAGTTCCGACAGGGGAGGGAGCATATATTTT. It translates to CASSSDRGGSIYF.

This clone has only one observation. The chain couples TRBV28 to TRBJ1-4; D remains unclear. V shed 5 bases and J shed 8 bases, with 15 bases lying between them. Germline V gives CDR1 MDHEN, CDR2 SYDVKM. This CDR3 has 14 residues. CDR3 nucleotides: TGTGCCAGCAGTAAGGACTCGGGTCTCGAAAAACTGTTTTTT. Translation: CASSKDSGLEKLFF.

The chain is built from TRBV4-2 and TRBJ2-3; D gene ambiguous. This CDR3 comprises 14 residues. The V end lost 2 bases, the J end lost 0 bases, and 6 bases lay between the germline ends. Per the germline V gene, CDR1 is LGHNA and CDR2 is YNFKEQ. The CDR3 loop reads CASSQQWSTDTQYF. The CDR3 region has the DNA TGTGCCAGCAGCCAACAGTGGAGCACAGATACGCAGTATTTT.

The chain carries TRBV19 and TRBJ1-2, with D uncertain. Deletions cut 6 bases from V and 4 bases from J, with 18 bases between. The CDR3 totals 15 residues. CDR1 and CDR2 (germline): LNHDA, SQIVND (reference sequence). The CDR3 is CASRVSLSPGYGYTF. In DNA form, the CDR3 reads TGTGCCAGTAGAGTATCCCTTTCACCGGGCTATGGCTACACCTTC.

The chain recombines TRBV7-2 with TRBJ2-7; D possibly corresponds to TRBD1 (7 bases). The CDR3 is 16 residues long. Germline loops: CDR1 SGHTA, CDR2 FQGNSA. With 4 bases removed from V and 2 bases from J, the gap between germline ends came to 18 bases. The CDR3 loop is CASSYPGQGGTYEQYF. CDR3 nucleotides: TGTGCCAGCAGCTACCCGGGGCAGGGGGGAACCTACGAGCAGTACTTC.

The CDR3 DNA is TGTGCCAGCAGCCAACATCAGACTAGCGGGAGGGAGACCCAGTACTTC. It is translated as CASSQHQTSGRETQYF. The V and J genes are TRBV3-1 (or the pseudogene TRBV3-2) and TRBJ2-5, with TRBD2 matching 13 bases. This CDR3 has 16 residues. Germline CDR1 and CDR2: LGHDT and YNNKEL (reference sequence). V shed 2 bases, J shed 5 bases, and the junction held 5 bases outside the gene matches.

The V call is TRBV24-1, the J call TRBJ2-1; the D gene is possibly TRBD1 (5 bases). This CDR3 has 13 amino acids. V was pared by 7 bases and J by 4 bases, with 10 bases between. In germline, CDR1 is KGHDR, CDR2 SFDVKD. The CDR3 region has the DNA TGTGCCACCAGGTACACAGGTTACAATGAGCAGTTCTTC. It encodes CATRYTGYNEQFF.

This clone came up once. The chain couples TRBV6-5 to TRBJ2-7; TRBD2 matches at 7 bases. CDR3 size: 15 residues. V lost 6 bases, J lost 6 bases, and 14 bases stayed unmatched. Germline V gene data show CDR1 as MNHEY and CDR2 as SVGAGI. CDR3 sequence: CASSLRGLGEGEQYF. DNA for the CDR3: TGTGCCAGCAGCCTTCGGGGGTTAGGGGAGGGCGAGCAGTACTTC.

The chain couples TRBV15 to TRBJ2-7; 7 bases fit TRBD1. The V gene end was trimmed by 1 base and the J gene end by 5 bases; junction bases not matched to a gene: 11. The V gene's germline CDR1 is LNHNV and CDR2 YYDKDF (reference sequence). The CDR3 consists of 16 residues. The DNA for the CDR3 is TGTGCCACCAGCAGAGGGAGACAGGGAGTCTCTCACGAGCAGTACTTC. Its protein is CATSRGRQGVSHEQYF.

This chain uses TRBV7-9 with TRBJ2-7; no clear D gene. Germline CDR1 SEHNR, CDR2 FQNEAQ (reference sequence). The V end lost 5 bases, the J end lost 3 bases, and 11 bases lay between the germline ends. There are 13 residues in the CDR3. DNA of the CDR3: TGTGCCAGCAGCCCCCAGGTGGGCTACGAGCAGTACTTC. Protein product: CASSPQVGYEQYF.